Below, one T cell receptor (beta chain) is given with its context. These data originate in a study of technical replicates of blood from a few donors. Assay used: immunoSEQ multiplex PCR; TCRdb lists only in-frame clones, some missing. In the table there are tens of thousands of clones, 94% of which are singletons. This CDR3 is 14 amino acids long. CDR1 and CDR2 (germline): MDHEN, SYDVKM. V was pared by 3 bases and J by 4 bases, with 13 bases between. The TCR sequence derives from a human donor in good health. The sequencing input was T cells isolated from PBMCs. The chain combines TRBV28 with TRBJ2-7; D remains ambiguous. The CDR3 nucleotides are TGTGCCAGCAGTTTTTCGTCGGGTTCGTACGAGCAGTACTTC. Its translation: CASSFSSGSYEQYF.